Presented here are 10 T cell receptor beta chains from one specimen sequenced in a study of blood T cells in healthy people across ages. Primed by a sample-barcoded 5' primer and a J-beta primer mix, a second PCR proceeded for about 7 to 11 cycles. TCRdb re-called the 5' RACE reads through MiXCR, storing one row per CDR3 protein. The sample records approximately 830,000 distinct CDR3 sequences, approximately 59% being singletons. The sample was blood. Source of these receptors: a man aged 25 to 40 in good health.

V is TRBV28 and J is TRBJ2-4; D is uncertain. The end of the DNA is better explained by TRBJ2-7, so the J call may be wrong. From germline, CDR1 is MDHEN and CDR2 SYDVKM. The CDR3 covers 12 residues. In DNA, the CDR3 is TGTGCCAGGATTAAGAAAATCTACGAGCAGTACTTC. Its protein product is CARIKKIYEQYF.

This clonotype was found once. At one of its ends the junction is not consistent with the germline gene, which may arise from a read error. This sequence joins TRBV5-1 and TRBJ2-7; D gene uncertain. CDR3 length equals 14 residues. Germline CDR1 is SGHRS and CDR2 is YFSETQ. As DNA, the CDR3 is TGCGCCAGCAGCTTGGCAATCCGGACCTACGAACAGTACTTC. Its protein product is CASSLAIRTYEQYF.

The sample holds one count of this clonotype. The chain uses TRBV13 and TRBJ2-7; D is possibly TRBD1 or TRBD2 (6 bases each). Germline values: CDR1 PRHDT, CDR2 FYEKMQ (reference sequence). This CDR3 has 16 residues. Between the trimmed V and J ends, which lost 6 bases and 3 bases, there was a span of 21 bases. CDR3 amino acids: CASSRYRGEPLYEQYF. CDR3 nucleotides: TGTGCCAGCAGTCGATATAGGGGGGAGCCTCTCTACGAGCAGTACTTC.

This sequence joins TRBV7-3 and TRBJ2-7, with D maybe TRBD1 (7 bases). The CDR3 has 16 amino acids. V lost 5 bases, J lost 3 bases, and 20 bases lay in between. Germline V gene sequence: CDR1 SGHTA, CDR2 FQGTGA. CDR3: CASSPTSGGPLYEQYF. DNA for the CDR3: TGTGCCAGCAGCCCAACCTCAGGGGGGCCTCTCTACGAGCAGTACTTC.

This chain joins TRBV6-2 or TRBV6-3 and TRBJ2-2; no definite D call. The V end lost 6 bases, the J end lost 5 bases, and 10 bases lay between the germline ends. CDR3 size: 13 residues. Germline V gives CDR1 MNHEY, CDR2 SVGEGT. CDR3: CASSLHRTGELFF. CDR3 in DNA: TGTGCCAGCAGCCTCCACAGAACCGGGGAGCTGTTTTTT.

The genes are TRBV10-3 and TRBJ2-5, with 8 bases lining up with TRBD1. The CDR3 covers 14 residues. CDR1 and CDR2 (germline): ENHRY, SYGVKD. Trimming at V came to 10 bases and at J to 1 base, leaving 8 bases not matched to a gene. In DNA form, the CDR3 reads TGTGCCACGCACGATCAGGGGGCCCAAGAGACCCAGTACTTC. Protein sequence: CATHDQGAQETQYF.

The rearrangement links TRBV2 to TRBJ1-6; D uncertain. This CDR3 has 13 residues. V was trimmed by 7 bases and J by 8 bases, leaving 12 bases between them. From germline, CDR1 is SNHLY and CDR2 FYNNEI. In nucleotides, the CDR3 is TGTGCCAGCACCCCTGATCGGGATTCACCCCTCCACTTT. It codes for CASTPDRDSPLHF. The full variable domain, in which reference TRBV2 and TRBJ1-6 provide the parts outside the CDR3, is EPEVTQTPSHQVTQMGQEVILRCVPISNHLYFYWYRQILGQKVEFLVSFYNNEISEKSEIFDDQFSVERPDGSNFTLKIRSTKLEDSAMYFCASTPDRDSPLHFGNGTRLTVT.

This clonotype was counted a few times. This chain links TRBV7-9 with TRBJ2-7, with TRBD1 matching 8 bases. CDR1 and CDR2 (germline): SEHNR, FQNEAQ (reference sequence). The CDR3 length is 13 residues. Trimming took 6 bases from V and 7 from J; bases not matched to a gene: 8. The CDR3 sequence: CASRTGARGEQYF. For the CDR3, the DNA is TGTGCCAGCAGGACAGGGGCCAGAGGGGAGCAGTACTTC.

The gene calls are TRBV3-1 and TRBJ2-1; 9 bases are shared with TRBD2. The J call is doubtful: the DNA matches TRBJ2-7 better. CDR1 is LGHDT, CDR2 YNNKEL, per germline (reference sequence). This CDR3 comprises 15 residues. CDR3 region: CASSQELAGYNEQYF. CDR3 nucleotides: TGTGCCAGCAGCCAAGAACTAGCGGGCTACAATGAGCAGTACTTC.

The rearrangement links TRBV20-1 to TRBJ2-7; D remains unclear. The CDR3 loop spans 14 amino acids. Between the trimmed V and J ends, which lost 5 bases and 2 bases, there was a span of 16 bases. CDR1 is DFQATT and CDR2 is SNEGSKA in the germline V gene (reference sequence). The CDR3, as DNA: TGCAGTGCTGGTAGAGGCCAAGTTGCCTACGAGCAGTACTTC. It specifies CSAGRGQVAYEQYF.